The next 23 T cell receptor beta chains were all read from a single sample in a study of beta chain features in type 1 diabetes. As every portion of the isolated RNA was reverse transcribed, the sequencing read expressed TCRB transcripts. Profiled with immunoSEQ multiplex PCR; TCRdb holds only in-frame clones, not every one. The table has around 180,000 clones, about 7.8% seen once. Points from the study as a whole: Shorter TCRB CDR3s, moderately but significantly so, marked every one of the four CD4+ subsets in Type 1 diabetes patients.

For these receptors, no antigen is known. The sample taken for sequencing was central memory CD4+ T cells from blood. These receptors were collected from a woman in her 40s with type 1 diabetes.

The V call is TRBV7-6, the J call TRBJ2-5; D uncertain. Trimming pared 5 bases from V and 1 base from J, leaving 8 bases between. Per germline, CDR1 SGHVS and CDR2 FNYEAQ. CDR3 length: 13 amino acids. CDR3 in amino acids: CASSRQIQETQYF. The CDR3 DNA reads as TGTGCCAGCAGCCGACAAATCCAAGAGACCCAGTACTTC.

V is TRBV7-3 and J is TRBJ2-1; D unresolved. The CDR3 has 13 residues. Per germline, CDR1 SGHTA and CDR2 FQGTGA. Trimming cost V 5 bases and J 1 base, with 6 bases left between them. This chain's CDR3 is CASSARSYNEQFF. DNA of the CDR3: TGTGCCAGCAGCGCCAGGTCCTACAATGAGCAGTTCTTC.

This clone has at least ten counts. The chain recombines TRBV29-1 with TRBJ2-7; TRBD1 is a possible D gene (5 bases). This CDR3 has 11 amino acids. The V gene's germline CDR1 is SQVTM and CDR2 ANQGSEA. Trimming stripped 7 bases from V and 3 bases from J, with 10 bases between. The DNA for the CDR3 is TGCAGCGCTGGGGCAGTCTACGAGCAGTACTTC. Its translation: CSAGAVYEQYF.

The rearrangement joins TRBV27 to TRBJ2-5; possibly TRBD1 for D (6 bases). Germline V gene sequence: CDR1 MNHEY, CDR2 SMNVEV (reference sequence). The CDR3 is 14 amino acids. V lost 3 bases and J lost 5, with 13 bases in between. As DNA, the CDR3 is TGTGCCAGCAGTTTCGGACAGCTAAGGGAGACCCAGTACTTC. Residues: CASSFGQLRETQYF.

The sample holds many counts of this clone. This chain connects TRBV4-3 to TRBJ2-7; 9 nucleotides match TRBD1. The ends lost 0 bases at V and 0 bases at J; junction bases unmatched: 3. Germline CDR1 is LGHNA and CDR2 is YSLEER. The CDR3 has 16 residues. CDR3: CASSQEGGQGSYEQYF. The CDR3 nucleotides are TGCGCCAGCAGCCAAGAAGGGGGACAGGGCTCCTACGAGCAGTACTTC.

This clone was detected many times. This chain connects TRBV7-3 to TRBJ2-5; 8 nucleotides align to TRBD1. The CDR3 is 16 amino acids. V lost 5 bases, J lost 5 bases, and 13 bases stayed unmatched. CDR1 and CDR2 (germline): SGHTA, FQGTGA. The CDR3 reads CASSRDPGQGGETQYF. The CDR3 nucleotides read TGTGCCAGCAGCAGGGACCCCGGACAGGGTGGCGAGACCCAGTACTTC.

This clone was detected only a few times. The gene calls are TRBV7-6 and TRBJ1-5; D gene uncertain. Trimming cost V 5 bases and J 3 bases, with 11 bases left between them. The CDR3 loop spans 14 amino acids. The germline CDR1 and CDR2 sequences are SGHVS and FNYEAQ. The CDR3 sequence: CASSPRNNNQPQHF. CDR3 nucleotides: TGTGCCAGCAGCCCTAGGAATAACAATCAGCCCCAGCATTTT.

This clone came up many times. This chain joins TRBV19 and TRBJ1-1; D may be TRBD1 (5 bases). Germline V gene sequence: CDR1 LNHDA, CDR2 SQIVND (reference sequence). The CDR3 length is 13 residues. V was trimmed by 7 bases and J by 0 bases, leaving 9 bases between them. This CDR3 is CASKGVMNTEAFF. Written as DNA, the CDR3 is TGTGCCAGTAAAGGGGTCATGAACACTGAAGCTTTCTTT.

This clone was seen only a few times. The chain couples TRBV7-8 to TRBJ1-1; D is unclear. The ends were cut back, 4 bases at V and 4 bases at J, with 10 bases in the middle. The CDR3 sequence is 13 residues long. The germline CDR1 and CDR2 sequences are SGHVS and FQNEAQ. The DNA for the CDR3 is TGTGCCAGCAGCTCCCAGGAGGGCACTGAAGCTTTCTTT. This sequence encodes CASSSQEGTEAFF.

CDR3: CASSAAPLYTDTQYF. CDR3 sequence (DNA): TGTGCCAGCAGCGCGGCCCCACTGTACACAGATACGCAGTATTTT. The chain combines TRBV5-4 with TRBJ2-3; D is unresolved. The V end was cut by 4 bases, the J end by 2 bases, with 14 bases between. This CDR3 comprises 15 residues. Looked up from germline, CDR1 is SGHNT and CDR2 is YYREEE (reference sequence). The full variable domain, with the rest looked up from reference TRBV5-4 and TRBJ2-3, is ETGVTQSPTHLIKTRGQQVTLRCSSQSGHNTVSWYQQALGQGPQFIFQYYREEENGRGNFPPRFSGLQFPNYSSELNVNALELDDSALYLCASSAAPLYTDTQYFGPGTRLTVL.

The chain joins TRBV7-2 to TRBJ1-5; perhaps TRBD1 as D (6 bases). The CDR3 has 14 amino acids. The germline CDR1 and CDR2 sequences are SGHTA and FQGNSA. V dropped 2 bases and J dropped 4 bases, with 9 bases sitting between them. CDR3 loop: CASSLRGLNQPQHF. The CDR3 DNA sequence: TGTGCCAGCAGCTTAAGGGGGTTGAATCAGCCCCAGCATTTT.

This chain links TRBV2 with TRBJ2-1; D is ambiguous. This CDR3 contains 14 residues. Between the trimmed V and J ends, which lost 5 bases and 0 bases, there was a span of 8 bases. Germline V gene lookup returns CDR1 SNHLY and CDR2 FYNNEI. The CDR3 here is CASSYSYSYNEQFF. For the CDR3, the DNA is TGTGCCAGCAGTTACAGTTACTCCTACAATGAGCAGTTCTTC.

A few counts support this clone. The chain recombines TRBV5-6 with TRBJ1-5; D possibly corresponds to TRBD1 (5 bases). Germline lookup yields CDR1 SGHDT and CDR2 YYEEEE. The CDR3 extends over 16 amino acids. With 1 base removed from V and 7 bases from J, the gap between germline ends came to 18 bases. The CDR3 is CASSLLGPQGGQPQHF. The CDR3 DNA reads TGTGCCAGCAGCTTGTTAGGTCCCCAGGGAGGACAGCCCCAGCATTTT.

Only a few counts were recorded for this clone. In DNA form, the CDR3 reads TGTGCCAGCAGTGGACAGGGGGCTCAGCCCCAGCATTTT. This encodes CASSGQGAQPQHF. J is TRBJ1-5 and V is TRBV27; 11 nucleotides match TRBD1. The V gene end was trimmed by 5 bases and the J gene end by 6 bases; junction bases not matched to a gene: 0. Germline V gives CDR1 MNHEY, CDR2 SMNVEV (reference sequence). CDR3 size: 13 residues.

Only a few counts were recorded for this clone. The chain uses TRBV5-4 and TRBJ2-5, with TRBD2 matching over 11 bases. V was clipped by 4 bases and J by 5 bases; unmatched bases: 4. Germline CDR1 is SGHNT and CDR2 is YYREEE (reference sequence). This CDR3 contains 14 residues. CDR3 bases: TGTGCCAGCAGCCACTTAGCGGGAGGGGAGACCCAGTACTTC. As protein: CASSHLAGGETQYF. Complete variable domain (other parts from reference TRBV5-4 and TRBJ2-5): ETGVTQSPTHLIKTRGQQVTLRCSSQSGHNTVSWYQQALGQGPQFIFQYYREEENGRGNFPPRFSGLQFPNYSSELNVNALELDDSALYLCASSHLAGGETQYFGPGTRLLVL.

This clone has only a few counts. The V gene is TRBV9, the J gene TRBJ1-1; possible D gene TRBD1, 6 bases. The CDR3 is made up of 14 amino acids. Germline V gene lookup returns CDR1 SGDLS and CDR2 YYNGEE. Trimming stripped 4 bases from V and 5 bases from J, with 15 bases between. The CDR3 DNA follows: TGTGCCAGCAGCCCCGGCAAGGGGGAAACTGAAGCTTTCTTT. Protein sequence: CASSPGKGETEAFF.

This clone was observed a few times. This chain links TRBV6-5 with TRBJ1-5; 7 positions match TRBD1. The V gene end was trimmed by 4 bases and the J gene end by 6 bases; junction bases not matched to a gene: 3. CDR1 and CDR2 (germline): MNHEY, SVGAGI. This CDR3 has 13 residues. CDR3 coding DNA: TGTGCCAGCAGTTCTCACAGGGGTCAGCCCCAGCATTTT. Encoded protein: CASSSHRGQPQHF.

A few counts support this clone. The V and J genes are TRBV30 and TRBJ1-2, with 10 nucleotides matching TRBD1. Germline V gene sequence: CDR1 GTSNPN, CDR2 SVGIG (reference sequence). Germline trimming cut 5 bases from V and 5 bases from J; bases unmatched to any gene: 2. This CDR3 is built from 12 residues. CDR3 residues: CAWGDRGYGYTF. In DNA, the CDR3 is TGTGCCTGGGGGGACAGGGGATATGGCTACACCTTC.

In nucleotides, the CDR3 is TGCGCCAGCAGTCAGGCACAAGAGACCCAGTACTTC. Translated, it gives CASSQAQETQYF. V and J are TRBV5-1 and TRBJ2-5; D is ambiguous. The CDR3 consists of 12 residues. The germline V gene encodes CDR1 SGHRS and CDR2 YFSETQ. V was clipped by 5 bases and J by 2 bases, with 7 bases between them.

This clone has a handful of counts. The chain carries TRBV28 and TRBJ2-2; 10 nucleotides align to TRBD2. Germline loops: CDR1 MDHEN, CDR2 SYDVKM. The J segment lost 5 bases and the V segment lost 6 bases, leaving 9 bases of the junction unmatched. This CDR3 region has 16 residues. DNA for the CDR3: TGTGCCAGCAGGGCCCAAGCGGGAGGGCGAACCGGGGAGCTGTTTTTT. Protein: CASRAQAGGRTGELFF.

J is TRBJ1-4 and V is TRBV28; D possibly corresponds to TRBD1 (5 bases). Trimming cost V 6 bases and J 4 bases, with 12 bases left between them. The CDR3 contains 14 residues. Germline V CDR1 and CDR2: MDHEN, SYDVKM. Written as DNA, the CDR3 is TGTGCCAGCAGCCCGGGGGGACTTAATGAAAAACTGTTTTTT. The encoded protein is CASSPGGLNEKLFF.

This clone appeared many times. This rearrangement joins TRBV5-1 to TRBJ1-1; 8 bases are shared with TRBD1. Per germline, CDR1 SGHRS and CDR2 YFSETQ. The J segment lost 1 base and the V segment lost 0 bases, leaving 11 bases of the junction unmatched. This CDR3 is built from 18 residues. The CDR3 coding sequence is TGCGCCAGCAGCTTGGTCCCCCCAGGGGGCAATGAGAACACTGAAGCTTTCTTT. The encoded protein is CASSLVPPGGNENTEAFF.

The rearrangement joins TRBV7-2 to TRBJ1-2; D unclear. V was clipped by 4 bases and J by 4 bases, with 10 bases between them. Germline CDR1 and CDR2: SGHTA and FQGNSA. The CDR3 is made up of 13 amino acids. The CDR3, as DNA: TGTGCCAGCAGCTGGGGAGGCCGCTATGGCTACACCTTC. As protein: CASSWGGRYGYTF.